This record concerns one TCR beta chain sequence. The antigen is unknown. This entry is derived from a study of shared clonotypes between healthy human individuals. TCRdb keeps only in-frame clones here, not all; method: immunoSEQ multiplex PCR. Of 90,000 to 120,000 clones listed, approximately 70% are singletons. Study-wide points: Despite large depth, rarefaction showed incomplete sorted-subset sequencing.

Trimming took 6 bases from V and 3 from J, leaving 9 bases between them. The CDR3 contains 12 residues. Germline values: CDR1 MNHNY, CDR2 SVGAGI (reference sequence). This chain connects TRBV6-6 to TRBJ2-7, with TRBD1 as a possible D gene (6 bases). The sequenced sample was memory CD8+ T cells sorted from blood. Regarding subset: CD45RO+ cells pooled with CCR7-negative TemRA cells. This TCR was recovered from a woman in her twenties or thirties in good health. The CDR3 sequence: CASRMDSYEQYF. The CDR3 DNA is TGTGCCAGCAGAATGGACAGCTACGAGCAGTACTTC.